Each of the 29 T cell receptor beta chains below was sequenced from the same sample in a study of blood T cell repertoires in COVID-19. The method was immunoSEQ multiplex PCR; TCRdb's version includes in-frame clones alone and lacks a portion of them. Of tens of thousands of clones listed, approximately 91% are singletons. Material for sequencing was peripheral blood. All receptors come from a man in his 70s with active COVID-19.

The rearrangement joins TRBV24-1 to TRBJ2-5; 10 positions match TRBD1. The CDR3 has 15 residues. Trimming took 4 bases from V and 4 from J; bases not matched to a gene: 5. Germline V gene lookup returns CDR1 KGHDR and CDR2 SFDVKD. CDR3 sequence (DNA): TGTGCCACCAGTGACTCGACAGGGGGCGGAGAGACCCAGTACTTC. This codes for CATSDSTGGGETQYF.

J is TRBJ1-4 and V is TRBV19, with unresolved D. The V and J ends lost 5 bases and 2 bases respectively, with 12 bases between them. Germline values: CDR1 LNHDA, CDR2 SQIVND (reference sequence). This CDR3 contains 15 residues. The chain's CDR3 is CASSPPGGTNEKLFF. In DNA form, the CDR3 reads TGTGCCAGTAGTCCTCCAGGAGGGACTAATGAAAAACTGTTTTTT. Together with reference TRBV19 and TRBJ1-4, the CDR3 gives the full variable domain: DGGITQSPKYLFRKEGQNVTLSCEQNLNHDAMYWYRQDPGQGLRLIYYSQIVNDFQKGDIAEGYSVSREKKESFPLTVTSAQKNPTAFYLCASSPPGGTNEKLFFGSGTQLSVL.

The rearrangement joins TRBV29-1 to TRBJ2-5, with 7 bases identical to TRBD2. Trimming at V came to 0 bases and at J to 2 bases, leaving 15 bases not matched to a gene. The germline V gene has CDR1 SQVTM and CDR2 ANQGSEA. The CDR3 sequence is 18 residues long. The CDR3 nucleotides are TGCAGCGTTGAAGATCCCATAACCGACCCGGGACTACAAGAGACCCAGTACTTC. Amino acid sequence: CSVEDPITDPGLQETQYF.

This chain links TRBV3-1 (or the pseudogene TRBV3-2) with TRBJ1-3; 7 nucleotides agree with TRBD1. Germline-derived CDR1 and CDR2 are LGHDT and YNNKEL (reference sequence). The CDR3 contains 15 residues. V shed 2 bases and J 1 base; nucleotides not matched to a gene: 2. CDR3 residues: CASSQTTGSGNTIYF. The CDR3 coding sequence is TGTGCCAGCAGCCAAACGACAGGGTCTGGAAACACCATATATTTT.

This chain joins TRBV29-1 and TRBJ1-2; perhaps TRBD1 as D (5 bases). The CDR3 has 12 amino acids. Trimming stripped 3 bases from V and 8 bases from J, with 13 bases between. Germline loops: CDR1 SQVTM, CDR2 ANQGSEA. Here the CDR3 reads CSVEPGSLGYTF. As DNA, the CDR3 is TGCAGCGTTGAGCCAGGGTCCTTGGGCTACACCTTC. The variable domain in full, completed from reference TRBV29-1 and TRBJ1-2, reads SAVISQKPSRDICQRGTSLTIQCQVDSQVTMMFWYRQQPGQSLTLIATANQGSEATYESGFVIDKFPISRPNLTFSTLTVSNMSPEDSSIYLCSVEPGSLGYTFGSGTRLTVV.

Here the CDR3 reads CAIRPGQAPPYEQYF. CDR3 nucleotides: TGTGCCATCAGACCGGGACAGGCTCCACCCTACGAGCAGTACTTC. The chain couples TRBV10-3 to TRBJ2-7; TRBD1 matches 8 bases. Germline values: CDR1 ENHRY, CDR2 SYGVKD. There are 15 residues in the CDR3. The junction had 9 bases not matched to a gene; V was cut back by 6 bases and J by 2 bases.

The chain uses TRBV10-3 and TRBJ2-1; the match to TRBD2 covers 10 bases. The ends lost 8 bases at V and 10 bases at J; junction bases unmatched: 11. CDR1 is ENHRY and CDR2 is SYGVKD in the germline V gene. The CDR3 loop spans 14 amino acids. The CDR3 is CAIGLLAGVREQFF. As DNA, the CDR3 is TGTGCCATCGGGCTGCTAGCGGGAGTTAGGGAGCAGTTCTTC.

The chain carries TRBV19 and TRBJ1-1, with 9 bases that match TRBD1. The CDR3 extends over 13 amino acids. Germline CDR1 LNHDA, CDR2 SQIVND (reference sequence). J was trimmed by 6 bases and V by 5 bases; bases with no gene match: 4. The CDR3 nucleotides read TGTGCCAGTAGTCTAGGGACAGGGCCTGAAGCTTTCTTT. Translation: CASSLGTGPEAFF.

This rearrangement joins TRBV18 to TRBJ1-4; the match to TRBD1 covers 8 bases. The CDR3 covers 13 residues. Trimming took 6 bases from V and 7 from J; bases not matched to a gene: 4. Germline CDR1 and CDR2: KGHSH and LQKENI. CDR3 loop: CASSPDRAEKLFF. As DNA, the CDR3 is TGTGCCAGCTCTCCGGACAGGGCTGAAAAACTGTTTTTT.

The chain combines TRBV28 with TRBJ2-7; 13 nucleotides agree with TRBD2. Germline CDR1 MDHEN, CDR2 SYDVKM. The CDR3 consists of 14 residues. The trim removed 6 bases at V and 4 bases at J, leaving 3 bases unmatched. The CDR3 sequence: CASSLTSGRYEQYF. The DNA of the CDR3 is TGTGCCAGCAGCCTGACTAGCGGGAGGTACGAGCAGTACTTC.

This chain joins TRBV7-9 and TRBJ1-6; 7 bases are a match to TRBD1. Losses at the gene ends were 5 bases for V and 7 bases for J; bases not matched to a gene: 2. Germline CDR1 is SEHNR and CDR2 is FQNEAQ (reference sequence). The CDR3 has 13 residues. The DNA of the CDR3 is TGTGCCAGCAGCCCAGGGGGAAATTCACCCCTCCACTTT. Amino acids: CASSPGGNSPLHF.

The chain carries TRBV5-4 and TRBJ1-3; 8 nucleotides agree with TRBD1. V shed 3 bases and J 0 bases; nucleotides not matched to a gene: 2. The CDR3 spans 15 residues. The germline gives CDR1 SGHNT, CDR2 YYREEE (reference sequence). The CDR3 DNA is TGTGCCAGCAGCTCGGGACAGGCCTCTGGAAACACCATATATTTT. It is translated as CASSSGQASGNTIYF.

In DNA, the CDR3 is TGTGCCAGCAGCAAGACTAGCGGGGGCACCGGGGAGCTGTTTTTT. Amino acid sequence: CASSKTSGGTGELFF. The chain couples TRBV6-2 or TRBV6-3 to TRBJ2-2, with TRBD2 matching over 12 bases. The CDR3 has 15 residues. Trimming took 6 bases from V and 4 from J; bases not matched to a gene: 3. Germline CDR1 MNHEY, CDR2 SVGEGT.

This chain uses TRBV3-1 (or the pseudogene TRBV3-2) with TRBJ1-4; TRBD1 matches at 9 bases. Germline V lookup: CDR1 LGHDT, CDR2 YNNKEL (reference sequence). V lost 8 bases to trimming and J lost 8 bases; unmatched junction nucleotides: 6. This CDR3 comprises 13 residues. The DNA for the CDR3 is TGTGCCAGCGGACAGGGGCTTGGAGAAAAACTGTTTTTT. Protein sequence: CASGQGLGEKLFF.

This clone showed up just a few times. The rearrangement links TRBV28 to TRBJ2-7; 12 bases are a match to TRBD2. CDR1 and CDR2 (germline): MDHEN, SYDVKM. V trimming: 0 bases; J trimming: 4 bases; junction bases outside the gene matches: 7. This CDR3 is 17 amino acids long. The CDR3 protein is CASSLWASGRAGYEQYF. The CDR3 nucleotides are TGTGCCAGCAGTTTATGGGCTAGCGGGAGGGCCGGTTACGAGCAGTACTTC.

This chain joins TRBV3-1 (or the pseudogene TRBV3-2) and TRBJ2-1, with 10 bases fitting TRBD2. V was clipped by 0 bases and J by 2 bases; unmatched bases: 13. Germline values: CDR1 LGHDT, CDR2 YNNKEL (reference sequence). The CDR3 has 20 residues. As DNA, the CDR3 is TGTGCCAGCAGCCAAGATCGCGGGGGGGCTAGCGGGAGCCCCTACAATGAGCAGTTCTTC. It translates to CASSQDRGGASGSPYNEQFF.

The chain recombines TRBV19 with TRBJ2-2, with D maybe TRBD1 (6 bases). The CDR3 extends over 14 amino acids. Germline values: CDR1 LNHDA, CDR2 SQIVND (reference sequence). V shed 3 bases and J shed 7 bases, with 12 bases lying between them. The CDR3 spells CASSIRGSSGELFF. CDR3 nucleotides: TGTGCCAGTAGTATTAGGGGGTCTAGCGGGGAGCTGTTTTTT.

CDR3 bases: TGTGCCATCAGTGAGATAGCGGGAGGTTCAAATGAGCAGTTCTTC. Amino acid sequence: CAISEIAGGSNEQFF. This sequence joins TRBV10-3 and TRBJ2-1; TRBD2 matches at 10 bases. Trimming at V came to 2 bases and at J to 7 bases, leaving 5 bases not matched to a gene. The CDR3 has 15 residues. The germline V gene has CDR1 ENHRY and CDR2 SYGVKD.

The genes are TRBV6-5 and TRBJ2-4; a weak D match, TRBD1 (5 bases). The germline gives CDR1 MNHEY, CDR2 SVGAGI. Trimming pared 10 bases from V and 0 bases from J, leaving 16 bases between. The CDR3 is 15 amino acids. CDR3 residues: CATGQLDVAKNIQYF. The DNA of the CDR3 is TGTGCCACAGGACAATTGGATGTAGCCAAAAACATTCAGTACTTC.

The rearrangement links TRBV5-4 to TRBJ1-2; no definite D call. Trimming shortened V by 0 bases and J by 7 bases, and 10 bases separated the two germline ends. The germline V gene encodes CDR1 SGHNT and CDR2 YYREEE (reference sequence). The CDR3 runs 13 residues. In nucleotides, the CDR3 is TGTGCCAGCAGCTTGGGGGTTAAGCGTGGCTACACCTTC. Protein product: CASSLGVKRGYTF.

The sample holds a few counts of this clone. This chain connects TRBV9 to TRBJ1-6, with 10 bases identical to TRBD1. The CDR3 spans 15 residues. The germline CDR1 and CDR2 sequences are SGDLS and YYNGEE. After removal of 3 bases from V and 7 bases from J, the junction contained 4 bases not matched to a gene. The CDR3 spells CASSDRTGGNSPLHF. The CDR3 region has the DNA TGTGCCAGCAGCGACCGGACAGGGGGAAATTCACCCCTCCACTTT. The full variable domain, rest sourced from reference TRBV9 and TRBJ1-6, is DSGVTQTPKHLITATGQRVTLRCSPRSGDLSVYWYQQSLDQGLQFLIQYYNGEERAKGNILERFSAQQFPDLHSELNLSSLELGDSALYFCASSDRTGGNSPLHFGNGTRLTVT.

This clone was picked up one time. The J gene is TRBJ2-3, the V gene TRBV7-2, with 9 bases aligning to TRBD2. The germline gives CDR1 SGHTA, CDR2 FQGNSA. The CDR3 has 16 residues. The V gene end was trimmed by 4 bases and the J gene end by 3 bases; junction bases not matched to a gene: 8. In DNA form, the CDR3 reads TGTGCCAGCAGCTATACGCCTAGCGGGGTGACAGATACGCAGTATTTT. It specifies CASSYTPSGVTDTQYF. The full variable domain, with the rest looked up from reference TRBV7-2 and TRBJ2-3, is GAGVSQSPSNKVTEKGKDVELRCDPISGHTALYWYRQSLGQGLEFLIYFQGNSAPDKSGLPSDRFSAERTGGSVSTLTIQRTQQEDSAVYLCASSYTPSGVTDTQYFGPGTRLTVL.

This chain connects TRBV6-2 or TRBV6-3 to TRBJ2-4, with D possibly being TRBD1 (5 bases). The ends were cut back, 5 bases at V and 3 bases at J, with 14 bases in the middle. This CDR3 region has 15 residues. From germline, CDR1 is MNHEY and CDR2 SVGEGT. CDR3 sequence (DNA): TGTGCCAGCAGTCCGGACAATGTGGGCAAAAACATTCAGTACTTC. It codes for CASSPDNVGKNIQYF.

V gene TRBV7-8 combines with J gene TRBJ1-1; no reliable D call. Germline CDR1 is SGHVS and CDR2 is FQNEAQ. V was pared by 5 bases and J by 6 bases, with 10 bases between. The CDR3 contains 12 residues. Here the CDR3 DNA reads TGTGCCAGCAGCCAAGATAGCCCTGAAGCTTTCTTT. Translation gives CASSQDSPEAFF.

CDR3 DNA sequence: TGTGCCAGCAGCCAAGATTTGAACAGGGGCGATGAAAAACTGTTTTTT. This translates into CASSQDLNRGDEKLFF. V and J are TRBV4-2 and TRBJ1-4, with 7 positions matching TRBD1. CDR3 length equals 16 residues. Germline V CDR1 and CDR2: LGHNA, YNFKEQ. Trimming removed 0 bases from V and 6 bases from J; junction bases left unmatched: 7.

The V and J genes are TRBV4-3 and TRBJ2-3, with TRBD1 identical over 10 bases. The CDR3 is 16 residues long. CDR1 LGHNA and CDR2 YSLEER come from the germline V gene. Trimming took 1 base from V and 4 from J; bases not matched to a gene: 5. In DNA, the CDR3 is TGCGCCAGCAGCCAAGGGGGACAGGGGACCGCAGATACGCAGTATTTT. Its protein is CASSQGGQGTADTQYF.

The CDR3 DNA reads TGTGCCAGCAGTAGGGGGGGAGGGTCCTACAATGAGCAGTTCTTC. It codes for CASSRGGGSYNEQFF. The chain uses TRBV6-2 or TRBV6-3 and TRBJ2-1, with a tentative D call TRBD2 (7 bases). The CDR3 runs 15 residues. Per the germline V gene, CDR1 is MNHEY and CDR2 is SVGEGT. V was shortened by 5 bases and J by 1 base, with 12 bases between the two germline ends.

The CDR3 bases are TGTGCCAGCCTATGGGGGGGTAACACCGGGGAGCTGTTTTTT. Its protein is CASLWGGNTGELFF. J is TRBJ2-2 and V is TRBV28; 7 bases agree with TRBD2. The CDR3 has 14 amino acids. The J segment lost 2 bases and the V segment lost 8 bases, leaving 5 bases of the junction unmatched. Germline assignment: CDR1 MDHEN and CDR2 SYDVKM.

The chain joins TRBV29-1 to TRBJ2-2; 8 bases line up with TRBD1. Trimming removed 5 bases from V and 1 base from J; junction bases left unmatched: 6. This CDR3 region has 15 residues. The germline gives CDR1 SQVTM, CDR2 ANQGSEA. CDR3 in DNA: TGCAGCGTTCAGACCGGGACAGGGAACACCGGGGAGCTGTTTTTT. This codes for CSVQTGTGNTGELFF.